The 18 T cell receptor beta chains listed next were all sequenced from one sample in a study of CD8 T cells in Susac syndrome. 0.5 to 1 ug RNA was reverse transcribed with random hexamers. TCRdb re-called the immunoSEQ multiplex PCR reads through MiXCR, storing one row per CDR3 protein. The sample has hundreds of thousands of distinct CDR3 sequences, approximately 94% seen once. Sequencing was performed on CD4+ T cells from PBMCs. Receptor source: a human donor with Susac syndrome.

The chain combines TRBV6-6 with TRBJ2-5; D is perhaps TRBD1 (6 bases). The germline V gene encodes CDR1 MNHNY and CDR2 SVGAGI (reference sequence). The CDR3 runs 15 residues. The germline V and J ends were trimmed by 5 bases and 3 bases, with 16 bases remaining between them. CDR3 nucleotide sequence: TGTGCCAGCAGTCCCCTGGGGGCGGTTAAAGAGACCCAGTACTTC. This encodes CASSPLGAVKETQYF.

CDR3 loop: CASSHRVGNTGELFF. The CDR3 region has the DNA TGTGCCAGCAGTCACAGGGTCGGTAACACCGGGGAGCTGTTTTTT. The chain couples TRBV9 to TRBJ2-2; D may be TRBD1 (6 bases). The CDR3 has 15 residues. The V end lost 5 bases, the J end lost 2 bases, and 13 bases lay between the germline ends. CDR1 is SGDLS and CDR2 is YYNGEE in the germline V gene. The full variable domain, completed using reference TRBV9 and TRBJ2-2, is DSGVTQTPKHLITATGQRVTLRCSPRSGDLSVYWYQQSLDQGLQFLIQYYNGEERAKGNILERFSAQQFPDLHSELNLSSLELGDSALYFCASSHRVGNTGELFFGEGSRLTVL.

The genes are TRBV4-3 and TRBJ2-7, with D uncertain. CDR1 is LGHNA, CDR2 YSLEER, per germline. CDR3 size: 14 residues. Trimming took 1 base from V and 2 from J, leaving 9 bases between them. CDR3 residues: CASSQGVLTYEQYF. The CDR3 bases are TGCGCCAGCAGCCAAGGGGTCCTTACCTACGAGCAGTACTTC.

This sequence joins TRBV5-4 and TRBJ1-6; maybe TRBD1 (5 bases). The germline CDR1 and CDR2 sequences are SGHNT and YYREEE (reference sequence). Trimming stripped 4 bases from V and 0 bases from J, with 11 bases between. The CDR3 has 16 amino acids. CDR3 DNA: TGTGCCAGCAGCCGGGACGGCAGCTCCTATAATTCACCCCTCCACTTT. Translated, it gives CASSRDGSSYNSPLHF.

V is TRBV10-3 and J is TRBJ1-6, with D possibly matching TRBD1 (6 bases). Trimming removed 6 bases at V and 10 bases at J, with 19 bases between. This CDR3 region has 15 residues. Germline lookup yields CDR1 ENHRY and CDR2 SYGVKD. CDR3 in amino acids: CAISYRERGESPLHF. CDR3 DNA sequence: TGTGCCATCAGCTACAGGGAAAGAGGCGAATCACCCCTCCACTTT.

This clonotype turned up a few times. The J gene is TRBJ1-1, the V gene TRBV20-1; no clear D. V shed 0 bases and J shed 3 bases, with 5 bases lying between them. The germline V gene encodes CDR1 DFQATT and CDR2 SNEGSKA (reference sequence). The CDR3 is 12 residues long. CDR3 sequence reads: CSAREGYTEAFF. The CDR3 DNA is TGCAGTGCTAGAGAGGGGTACACTGAAGCTTTCTTT.

This chain uses TRBV28 with TRBJ1-1; possibly TRBD1 for D (6 bases). V was trimmed by 5 bases and J by 4 bases, leaving 14 bases between them. Per germline, CDR1 MDHEN and CDR2 SYDVKM. This CDR3 contains 14 residues. CDR3 DNA sequence: TGTGCCAGCAGTGATCCGGGACACCTCACTGAAGCTTTCTTT. It codes for CASSDPGHLTEAFF.

The rearrangement uses TRBV11-2 and TRBJ2-5; 10 nucleotides align to TRBD1. This CDR3 has 16 residues. Germline CDR1 SGHAT, CDR2 FQNNGV. V gave up 1 base and J gave up 5 bases; unmatched junction bases: 7. The CDR3 loop reads CASSLVGTGVGETQYF. CDR3 nucleotide sequence: TGTGCCAGCAGCTTAGTAGGGACAGGGGTGGGGGAGACCCAGTACTTC.

The V call is TRBV7-2, the J call TRBJ2-7; either TRBD1 or TRBD2 may fit D (5 bases each). The CDR3 spans 14 residues. CDR1 is SGHTA, CDR2 FQGNSA, per germline. V was trimmed by 3 bases and J by 5 bases, leaving 14 bases between them. CDR3 bases: TGTGCCAGCAGCTTGGATGGGACGAAGAACGAGCAGTACTTC. This codes for CASSLDGTKNEQYF.

V gene TRBV4-2 combines with J gene TRBJ2-2; TRBD2 matches 9 bases. The CDR3 length is 17 residues. Germline CDR1 is LGHNA and CDR2 is YNFKEQ. V shed 0 bases and J 3 bases; nucleotides not matched to a gene: 5. The CDR3 here is CASSQDLAGVYTGELFF. As DNA, the CDR3 is TGTGCCAGCAGCCAAGATTTAGCGGGGGTTTACACCGGGGAGCTGTTTTTT.

V and J are TRBV20-1 and TRBJ1-1; 11 nucleotides line up with TRBD1. The V gene end was trimmed by 1 base and the J gene end by 11 bases; junction bases not matched to a gene: 9. Germline assignment: CDR1 DFQATT and CDR2 SNEGSKA (reference sequence). The CDR3 totals 14 residues. The CDR3 nucleotides are TGCAGTGCTAGAGCCGGGACAGGGGGACCGGAGGCTTTCTTT. It yields the protein CSARAGTGGPEAFF.

CDR3 loop: CASKQGLAGELFF. CDR3 bases: TGTGCCTCCAAACAGGGGCTGGCCGGGGAGCTGTTTTTT. The chain employs TRBV30 and TRBJ2-2; 7 bases line up with TRBD1. The CDR3 has 13 residues. V lost 7 bases, J lost 6 bases, and 8 bases stayed unmatched. Germline V gene data show CDR1 as GTSNPN and CDR2 as SVGIG (reference sequence).

The genes are TRBV5-4 and TRBJ2-1, with unresolved D. Germline assignment: CDR1 SGHNT and CDR2 YYREEE (reference sequence). This CDR3 spans 17 amino acids. Trimming left V 5 bases short and J 0 bases short, with 18 bases between. Here the CDR3 DNA reads TGTGCCAGCAGTCCCGGGCCCCGTAGAAGCTCCTACAATGAGCAGTTCTTC. It is translated as CASSPGPRRSSYNEQFF.

This chain joins TRBV30 and TRBJ1-2; 7 positions match TRBD1. This CDR3 is built from 14 residues. Germline lookup yields CDR1 GTSNPN and CDR2 SVGIG (reference sequence). Trimming at V came to 0 bases and at J to 4 bases, leaving 5 bases not matched to a gene. The CDR3 nucleotides are TGTGCCTGGAGTGTACGCCAGGGGGGCTATGGCTACACCTTC. This codes for CAWSVRQGGYGYTF.

The J gene is TRBJ1-1, the V gene TRBV12-3 or TRBV12-4, with a weak D call TRBD1 (5 bases). This CDR3 region has 12 residues. V was cut by 6 bases and J by 11 bases, with 16 bases left in between. CDR3 in amino acids: CASSYTGREAFF. The CDR3 DNA is TGTGCCAGCAGCTATACAGGCAGGGAGGCTTTCTTT.

The V gene is TRBV9, the J gene TRBJ2-2; no firm D call. V lost 4 bases, J lost 3 bases, and 13 bases lay in between. Looked up from germline, CDR1 is SGDLS and CDR2 is YYNGEE. The CDR3 covers 15 residues. In nucleotides, the CDR3 is TGTGCCAGCAGCATCTCGAGACTGGACACCGGGGAGCTGTTTTTT. Its translation: CASSISRLDTGELFF.

The chain uses TRBV3-1 and TRBJ1-3; TRBD1 aligns across 7 bases. Germline V gene lookup returns CDR1 LGHDT and CDR2 YNNKEL (reference sequence). The V and J ends lost 6 bases and 1 base, in that order; junction bases with no gene match: 6. The CDR3 runs 15 residues. This CDR3 reads CASRPTGESGNTIYF. CDR3 bases: TGTGCCAGCAGGCCTACAGGGGAATCTGGAAACACCATATATTTT.

This chain uses TRBV20-1 with TRBJ1-2; D remains ambiguous. In germline, CDR1 is DFQATT, CDR2 SNEGSKA (reference sequence). Trimming cost V 6 bases and J 6 bases, with 8 bases left between them. CDR3 length equals 10 residues. The CDR3 sequence: CSASLNGYTF. CDR3 sequence (DNA): TGCAGTGCCTCTCTGAATGGCTACACCTTC.